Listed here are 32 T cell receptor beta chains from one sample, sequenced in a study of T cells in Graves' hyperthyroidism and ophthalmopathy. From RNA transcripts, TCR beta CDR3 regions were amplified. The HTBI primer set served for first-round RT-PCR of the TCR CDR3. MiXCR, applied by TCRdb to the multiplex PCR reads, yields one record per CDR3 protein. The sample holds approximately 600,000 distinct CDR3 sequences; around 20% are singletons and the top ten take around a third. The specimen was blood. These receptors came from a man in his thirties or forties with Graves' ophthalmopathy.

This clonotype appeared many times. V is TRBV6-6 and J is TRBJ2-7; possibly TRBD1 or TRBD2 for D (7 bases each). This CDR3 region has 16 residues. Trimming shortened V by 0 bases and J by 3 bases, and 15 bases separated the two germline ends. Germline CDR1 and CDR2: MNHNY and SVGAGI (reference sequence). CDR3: CASSYSGGGSGYEQYF. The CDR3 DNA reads TGTGCCAGCAGTTACTCAGGGGGCGGGAGTGGCTACGAGCAGTACTTC.

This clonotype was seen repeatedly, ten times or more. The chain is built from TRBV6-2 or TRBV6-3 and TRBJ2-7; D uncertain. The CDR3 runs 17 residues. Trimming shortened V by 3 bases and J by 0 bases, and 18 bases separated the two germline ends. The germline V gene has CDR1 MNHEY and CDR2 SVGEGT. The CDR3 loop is CASSYPPQVVDSYEQYF. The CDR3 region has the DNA TGTGCCAGCAGTTATCCCCCCCAGGTTGTGGACTCCTACGAGCAGTACTTC.

The CDR3 DNA reads TGCAGCGTTGAAGACGGCGGGACTAATGAAAAACTGTTTTTT. As protein: CSVEDGGTNEKLFF. The J gene is TRBJ1-4, the V gene TRBV29-1, with D hard to call. The CDR3 is made up of 14 amino acids. Germline-derived CDR1 and CDR2 are SQVTM and ANQGSEA. Between the trimmed V and J ends, which lost 0 bases and 2 bases, there was a span of 7 bases.

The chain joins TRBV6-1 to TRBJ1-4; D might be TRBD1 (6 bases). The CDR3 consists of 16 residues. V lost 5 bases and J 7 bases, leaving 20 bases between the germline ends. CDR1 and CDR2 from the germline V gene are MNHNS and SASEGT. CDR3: CASSPGAGAKAEKLFF. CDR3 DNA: TGTGCCAGCAGTCCGGGAGCGGGGGCGAAGGCTGAAAAACTGTTTTTT.

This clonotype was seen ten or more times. The CDR3 DNA sequence: TGTGCCAGCAGTGAAGTGGCGGGGGACCATGGAAACACCATATATTTT. Protein product: CASSEVAGDHGNTIYF. The chain carries TRBV2 and TRBJ1-3; D possibly corresponds to TRBD1 (5 bases). CDR3 length: 16 amino acids. V was cut by 1 base and J by 3 bases, with 13 bases left in between. Germline V lookup: CDR1 SNHLY, CDR2 FYNNEI.

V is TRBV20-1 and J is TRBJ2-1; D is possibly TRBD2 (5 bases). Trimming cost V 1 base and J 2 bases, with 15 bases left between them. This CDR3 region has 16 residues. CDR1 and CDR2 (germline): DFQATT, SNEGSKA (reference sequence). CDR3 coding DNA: TGCAGTGCTAGAGCACGGGGAGCGGTAGCCTACAATGAGCAGTTCTTC. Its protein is CSARARGAVAYNEQFF.

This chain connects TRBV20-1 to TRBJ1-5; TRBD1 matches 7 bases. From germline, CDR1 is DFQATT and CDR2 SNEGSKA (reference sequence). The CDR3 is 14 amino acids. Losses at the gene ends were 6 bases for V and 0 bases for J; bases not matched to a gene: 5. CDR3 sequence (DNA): TGCAGTGCAAGCAGGGGGTATAGCAATCAGCCCCAGCATTTT. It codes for CSASRGYSNQPQHF.

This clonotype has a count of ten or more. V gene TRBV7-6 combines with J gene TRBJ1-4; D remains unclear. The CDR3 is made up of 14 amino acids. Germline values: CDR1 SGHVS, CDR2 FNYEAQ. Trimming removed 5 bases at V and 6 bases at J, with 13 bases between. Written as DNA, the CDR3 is TGTGCCAGCAGCCCCGCTCCCCAGGATGAAAAACTGTTTTTT. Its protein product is CASSPAPQDEKLFF.

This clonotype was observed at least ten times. CDR3 in DNA: TGTGCCAGCAGTGACCCGGGGAGCTCCTACGAGCAGTACTTC. It specifies CASSDPGSSYEQYF. This chain connects TRBV2 to TRBJ2-7, with D maybe TRBD2 (5 bases). The germline V gene has CDR1 SNHLY and CDR2 FYNNEI. The CDR3 is made up of 14 amino acids. Trimming cost V 3 bases and J 0 bases, with 9 bases left between them.

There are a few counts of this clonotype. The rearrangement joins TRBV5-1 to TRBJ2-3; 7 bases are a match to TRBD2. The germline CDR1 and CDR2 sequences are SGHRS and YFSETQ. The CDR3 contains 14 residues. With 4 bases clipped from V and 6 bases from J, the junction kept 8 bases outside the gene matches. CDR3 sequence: CASSPLAELDTQYF. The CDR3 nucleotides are TGCGCCAGCAGCCCCCTAGCGGAATTGGATACGCAGTATTTT. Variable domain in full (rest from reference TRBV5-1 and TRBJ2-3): KAGVTQTPRYLIKTRGQQVTLSCSPISGHRSVSWYQQTPGQGLQFLFEYFSETQRNKGNFPGRFSGRQFSNSRSEMNVSTLELGDSALYLCASSPLAELDTQYFGPGTRLTVL.

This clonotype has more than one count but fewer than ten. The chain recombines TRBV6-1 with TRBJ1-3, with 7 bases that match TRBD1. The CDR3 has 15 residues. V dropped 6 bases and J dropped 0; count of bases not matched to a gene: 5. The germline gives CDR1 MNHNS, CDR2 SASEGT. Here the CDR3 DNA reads TGTGCCAGCAGAGACAGGGCTAGCTCTGGAAACACCATATATTTT. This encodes CASRDRASSGNTIYF.

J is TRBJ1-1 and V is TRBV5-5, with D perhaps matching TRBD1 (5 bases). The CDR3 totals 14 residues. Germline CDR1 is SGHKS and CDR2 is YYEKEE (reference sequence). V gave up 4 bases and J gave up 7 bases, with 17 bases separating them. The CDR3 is CASSAGQGEVEAFF. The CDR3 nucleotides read TGTGCCAGCAGCGCCGGACAAGGGGAGGTTGAAGCTTTCTTT.

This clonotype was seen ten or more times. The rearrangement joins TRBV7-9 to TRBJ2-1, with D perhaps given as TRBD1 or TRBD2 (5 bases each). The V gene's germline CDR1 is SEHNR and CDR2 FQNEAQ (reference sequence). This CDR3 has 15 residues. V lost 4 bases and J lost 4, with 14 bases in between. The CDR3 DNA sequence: TGTGCCAGCAGCTCGGGGAACGGGGCTTACAATGAGCAGTTCTTC. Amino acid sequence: CASSSGNGAYNEQFF.

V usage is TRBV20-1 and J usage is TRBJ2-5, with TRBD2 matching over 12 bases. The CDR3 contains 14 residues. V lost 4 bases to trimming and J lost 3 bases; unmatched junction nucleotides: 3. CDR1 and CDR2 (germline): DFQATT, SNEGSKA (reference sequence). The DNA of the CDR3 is TGCAGTGCTACTCTAGCGGGAGGGGAAGAGACCCAGTACTTC. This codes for CSATLAGGEETQYF.

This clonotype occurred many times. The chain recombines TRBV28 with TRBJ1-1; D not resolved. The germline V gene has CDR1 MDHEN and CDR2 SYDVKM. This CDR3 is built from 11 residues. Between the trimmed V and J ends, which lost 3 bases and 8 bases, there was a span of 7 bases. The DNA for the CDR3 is TGTGCCAGCAGTTTCTCGGCGGAAGCTTTCTTT. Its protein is CASSFSAEAFF. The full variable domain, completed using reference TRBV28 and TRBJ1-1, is DVKVTQSSRYLVKRTGEKVFLECVQDMDHENMFWYRQDPGLGLRLIYFSYDVKMKEKGDIPEGYSVSREKKERFSLILESASTNQTSMYLCASSFSAEAFFGQGTRLTVV.

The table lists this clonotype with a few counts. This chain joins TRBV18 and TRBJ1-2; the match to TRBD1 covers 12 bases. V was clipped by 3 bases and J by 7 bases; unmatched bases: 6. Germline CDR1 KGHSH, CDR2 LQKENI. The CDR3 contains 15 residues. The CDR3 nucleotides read TGTGCCAGCTCACCGGGACAGGGGGCGCAGGGTGGCTACACCTTC. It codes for CASSPGQGAQGGYTF. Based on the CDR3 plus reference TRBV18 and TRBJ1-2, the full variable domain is NAGVMQNPRHLVRRRGQEARLRCSPMKGHSHVYWYRQLPEEGLKFMVYLQKENIIDESGMPKERFSAEFPKEGPSILRIQQVVRGDSAAYFCASSPGQGAQGGYTFGSGTRLTVV.

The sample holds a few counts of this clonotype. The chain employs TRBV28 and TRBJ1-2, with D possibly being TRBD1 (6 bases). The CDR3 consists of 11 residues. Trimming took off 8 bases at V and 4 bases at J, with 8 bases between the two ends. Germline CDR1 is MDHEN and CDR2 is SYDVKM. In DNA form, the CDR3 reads TGTGCCAGCCTGGACAGCTATGGCTACACCTTC. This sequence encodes CASLDSYGYTF.

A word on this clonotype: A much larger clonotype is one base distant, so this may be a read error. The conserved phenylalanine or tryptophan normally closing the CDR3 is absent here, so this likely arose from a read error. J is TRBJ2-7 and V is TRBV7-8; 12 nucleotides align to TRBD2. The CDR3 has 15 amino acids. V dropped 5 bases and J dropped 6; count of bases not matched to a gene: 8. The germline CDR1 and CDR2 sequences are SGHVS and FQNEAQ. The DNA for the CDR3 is TGTGCCAGCAGCCTCCGACTAGCGGGAGTGCGCGAGCAGTACCTC. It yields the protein CASSLRLAGVREQYL.

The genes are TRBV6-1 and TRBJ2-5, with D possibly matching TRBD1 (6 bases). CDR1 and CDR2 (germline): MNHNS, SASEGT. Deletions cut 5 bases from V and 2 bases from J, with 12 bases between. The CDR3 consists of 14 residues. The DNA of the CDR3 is TGTGCCAGCAGTTTAGACAGGAGACAAGAGACCCAGTACTTC. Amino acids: CASSLDRRQETQYF.

The CDR3: CASSFRDRGLYEQYF. The CDR3 DNA reads as TGTGCCAGCAGTTTCCGGGACAGGGGGCTCTACGAGCAGTACTTC. The rearrangement links TRBV6-1 to TRBJ2-7; 12 bases are shared with TRBD1. Germline lookup yields CDR1 MNHNS and CDR2 SASEGT. V trimming: 5 bases; J trimming: 3 bases; junction bases outside the gene matches: 5. The CDR3 spans 15 residues.

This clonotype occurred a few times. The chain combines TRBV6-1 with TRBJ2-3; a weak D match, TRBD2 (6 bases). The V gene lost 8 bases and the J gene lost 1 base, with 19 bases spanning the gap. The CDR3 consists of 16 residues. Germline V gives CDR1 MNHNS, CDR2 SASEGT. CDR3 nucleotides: TGTGCCAGCGACGCAAGTCTAGCGAGACGCACAGATACGCAGTATTTT. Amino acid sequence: CASDASLARRTDTQYF.

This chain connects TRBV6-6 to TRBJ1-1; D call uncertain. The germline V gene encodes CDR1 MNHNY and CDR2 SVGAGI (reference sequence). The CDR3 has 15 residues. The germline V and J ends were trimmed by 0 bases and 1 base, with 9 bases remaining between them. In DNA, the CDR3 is TGTGCCAGCAGTTACTCGAGGGTAAAGAACACTGAAGCTTTCTTT. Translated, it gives CASSYSRVKNTEAFF.

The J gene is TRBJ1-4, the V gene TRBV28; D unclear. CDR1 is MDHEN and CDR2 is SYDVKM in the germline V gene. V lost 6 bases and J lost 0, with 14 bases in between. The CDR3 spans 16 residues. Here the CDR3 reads CASSSLPGTTNEKLFF. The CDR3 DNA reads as TGTGCCAGCAGCTCTCTACCGGGGACAACTAATGAAAAACTGTTTTTT.

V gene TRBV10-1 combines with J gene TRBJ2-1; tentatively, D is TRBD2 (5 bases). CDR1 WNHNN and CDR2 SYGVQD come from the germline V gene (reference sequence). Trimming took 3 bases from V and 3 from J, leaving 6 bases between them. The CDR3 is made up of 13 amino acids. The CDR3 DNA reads TGCGCCAGCAGTGATACTAGCTACAATGAGCAGTTCTTC. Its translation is CASSDTSYNEQFF.

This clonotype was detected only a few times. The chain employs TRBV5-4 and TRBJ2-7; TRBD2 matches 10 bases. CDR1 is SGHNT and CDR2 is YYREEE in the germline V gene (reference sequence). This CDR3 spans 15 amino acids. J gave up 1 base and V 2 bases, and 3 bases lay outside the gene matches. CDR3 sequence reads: CASSFSGRKSYEQYF. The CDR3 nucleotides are TGTGCCAGCAGCTTTAGCGGGAGGAAGTCCTACGAGCAGTACTTC.

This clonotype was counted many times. CDR3 region: CAWSPKRGQPQHF. As DNA, the CDR3 is TGTGCCTGGAGTCCTAAAAGGGGTCAGCCCCAGCATTTT. This rearrangement joins TRBV30 to TRBJ1-5; D perhaps matches TRBD1 (5 bases). Per the germline V gene, CDR1 is GTSNPN and CDR2 is SVGIG (reference sequence). This CDR3 is built from 13 residues. V gave up 2 bases and J gave up 6 bases, with 11 bases separating them.

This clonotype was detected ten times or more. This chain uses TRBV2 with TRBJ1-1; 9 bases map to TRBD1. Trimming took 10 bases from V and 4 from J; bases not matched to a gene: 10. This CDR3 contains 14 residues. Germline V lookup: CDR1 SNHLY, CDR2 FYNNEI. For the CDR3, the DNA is TGTGCCATCGAGTGGGGACAGGGCACCACTGAAGCTTTCTTT. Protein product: CAIEWGQGTTEAFF.

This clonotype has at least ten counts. The CDR3 region is CSAFTPGGAYEQYF. In nucleotides, the CDR3 is TGCAGTGCCTTTACCCCAGGGGGGGCCTACGAGCAGTACTTC. This chain uses TRBV20-1 with TRBJ2-7; D possibly matches TRBD1 or TRBD2 (7 bases each). Trimming left V 6 bases short and J 2 bases short, with 17 bases between. The CDR3 totals 14 residues. CDR1 and CDR2 from the germline V gene are DFQATT and SNEGSKA (reference sequence).

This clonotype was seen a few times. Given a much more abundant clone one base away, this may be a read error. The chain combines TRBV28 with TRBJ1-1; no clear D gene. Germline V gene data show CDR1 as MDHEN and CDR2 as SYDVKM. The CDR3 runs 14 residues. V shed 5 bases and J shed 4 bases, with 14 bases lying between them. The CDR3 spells CASSPIVLSTEAFF. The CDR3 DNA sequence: TGTGCCAGCAGTCCCATCGTGCTGAGCACTGAAGCTTTCTTT.

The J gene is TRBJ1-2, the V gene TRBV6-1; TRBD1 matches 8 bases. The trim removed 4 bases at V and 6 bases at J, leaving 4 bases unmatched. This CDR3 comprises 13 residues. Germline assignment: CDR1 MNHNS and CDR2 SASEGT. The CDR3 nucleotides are TGTGCCAGCAGTGGGGACAGGTTTAATGGCTACACCTTC. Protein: CASSGDRFNGYTF.

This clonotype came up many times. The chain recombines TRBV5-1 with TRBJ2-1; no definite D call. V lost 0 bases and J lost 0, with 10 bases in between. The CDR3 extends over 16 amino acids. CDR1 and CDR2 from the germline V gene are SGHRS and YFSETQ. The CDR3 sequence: CASSLGGQNSYNEQFF. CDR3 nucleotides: TGCGCCAGCAGCTTGGGGGGTCAAAACTCCTACAATGAGCAGTTCTTC.

CDR3 in amino acids: CASSTQSRSEQYF. The CDR3 DNA reads TGTGCCAGCAGCACTCAGAGCAGGTCTGAGCAGTACTTC. The chain couples TRBV9 to TRBJ2-7; D is ambiguous. Germline V gene data show CDR1 as SGDLS and CDR2 as YYNGEE. This CDR3 has 13 residues. V was cut by 4 bases and J by 7 bases, with 15 bases left in between.